This TCR beta chain was captured in a study of cytomegalovirus exposure and HLA in healthy donors. TCRdb's copy holds only in-frame clones and misses some; the assay was immunoSEQ multiplex PCR. The table includes about 43,000 clones, 92% detected once. Between the trimmed V and J ends, which lost 2 bases and 6 bases, there was a span of 7 bases. The V gene's germline CDR1 is SGHVS and CDR2 FQNEAQ. The CDR3 contains 13 residues. The sequenced sample was PBMCs. The chain recombines TRBV7-8 with TRBJ2-2; unclear D gene. This TCR derives from a man aged 18 to 35 in good health and CMV-seronegative. DNA for the CDR3: TGTGCCAGCAGCTTAACTTCTCCCGGGGAGCTGTTTTTT. Protein sequence: CASSLTSPGELFF.